The rows below give T cell receptor beta chains drawn from one sample of a study of blood T cell repertoires in COVID-19. Generated by immunoSEQ multiplex PCR, the TCRdb table keeps only in-frame clones and is missing some. The profile shows around 200,000 clones, 85% to 90% of them singletons. The sequenced material came from peripheral blood. These receptors were obtained from a man between 18 and 29 years old with active or convalescent COVID-19. Both conserved end residues are part of each CDR3. The order of the fields is V gene, clone size, J gene, D gene, CDR3 DNA, CDR3 protein. D genes are given only for firm matches. Not every row has a clone size; where given, it reads once, few, many or a size class.

TRBV27	.	TRBJ2-3	.	TGTGCCAGCAGCTACATGGGAGGAGACACAGATACGCAGTATTTT	CASSYMGGDTDTQYF
TRBV27	few	TRBJ1-4	TRBD1	TGTGCCAGCCGAAGGGGGACAGGCTTGGAAAAACTGTTTTTT	CASRRGTGLEKLFF
TRBV7-2	.	TRBJ2-1	TRBD2	TGTGCCAGCAGCCCAACCGGGACTACGTACAATGAGCAGTTCTTC	CASSPTGTTYNEQFF
TRBV28	.	TRBJ1-5	.	TGTGCCAGCAGTTTACTTATTCAGCCCCAGCATTTT	CASSLLIQPQHF
TRBV28	.	TRBJ2-7	.	TGTGCCAGCGGGAGTCTGCCCTACGAGCAGTACTTC	CASGSLPYEQYF
TRBV19	once	TRBJ2-2	.	TGTGCCAGTAGTGGACAGTTGGACACCGGGGAGCTGTTTTTT	CASSGQLDTGELFF
TRBV5-1	.	TRBJ2-3	TRBD2	TGCGCCAGCAGCTTAGGGACTAGCGGTCGTACAGATACGCAGTATTTT	CASSLGTSGRTDTQYF
TRBV5-1	.	TRBJ2-2	.	TGCGCCAGCAGCCGAACCATACAGGGAAACTCGAACACCGGGGAGCTGTTTTTT	CASSRTIQGNSNTGELFF
TRBV7-9	.	TRBJ2-7	TRBD2	TGTGCCAGCAGACCCCTGGCTAGCGGCTACGAGCAGTACTTC	CASRPLASGYEQYF
TRBV27	.	TRBJ2-1	.	TGTGCCAGCAGTTCTTATCCTAGCAATGAGCAGTTCTTC	CASSSYPSNEQFF
TRBV7-9	once	TRBJ2-1	TRBD2	TGTGCCAGCAGCCCCCGAGTCCTAGCGGGGGCTGAGCAGTTCTTC	CASSPRVLAGAEQFF
TRBV3-1/TRBV3-2	.	TRBJ2-3	TRBD2	TGTGCCAGCAGCCTGGGACTAGCGGGGGGGACGATCACAGATACGCAGTATTTT	CASSLGLAGGTITDTQYF
TRBV28	.	TRBJ2-1	.	TGTGCCAGCAGAAAGAGGGAGTACTACAATGAGCAGTTCTTC	CASRKREYYNEQFF
TRBV5-5	.	TRBJ1-1	.	TGTGCCAGCAGCTTTGCCGGGACAATGAACACTGAAGCTTTCTTT	CASSFAGTMNTEAFF
TRBV28	.	TRBJ1-5	TRBD1	TGTGCCAGCAGTCCCCTAAAACAGGGGAGCAATCAGCCCCAGCATTTT	CASSPLKQGSNQPQHF
TRBV11-2	.	TRBJ2-3	.	TGTGCCAGCAGCTTTTACCCCGCGGGGGCTAAGAGGGATACGCAGTATTTT	CASSFYPAGAKRDTQYF
TRBV25-1	once	TRBJ1-2	TRBD1	TGTGCCAGCAGTAAATCCGGGACAGACTATGGCTACACCTTC	CASSKSGTDYGYTF
TRBV10-3	.	TRBJ2-7	TRBD1	TGTGCCATCAGTACAAGGACAGGGTCGTCGTACGAGCAGTACTTC	CAISTRTGSSYEQYF
TRBV11-3	.	TRBJ2-7	.	TGTGCCAGCAGCTTAGCAGGGACAACTTACGAGCAGTACTTC	CASSLAGTTYEQYF
TRBV4-1	.	TRBJ1-1	.	TGCGCCAGCAGTAGGGACATTAGGACTGAAGCTTTCTTT	CASSRDIRTEAFF
TRBV27	.	TRBJ2-1	TRBD2	TGTGCCAGCAGTTTATCACTAGCGGGCAATGAGCAGTTCTTC	CASSLSLAGNEQFF
TRBV20-1	once	TRBJ1-5	.	TGCAGTGCTAGTGGAGGGGGTAGCAATCAGCCCCAGCATTTT	CSASGGGSNQPQHF
TRBV5-5	once	TRBJ1-1	.	TGTGCCAGCAGCGTAGGTGGGCAGCAGATGAACACTGAAGCTTTCTTT	CASSVGGQQMNTEAFF
TRBV7-2	.	TRBJ1-6	TRBD1	TGTGCCAGCAGCTTAGTTATGGCAGGGGGTTCACCCCTCCACTTT	CASSLVMAGGSPLHF
TRBV20-1	.	TRBJ2-1	TRBD2	TGCAGTGCTAGTTGGGCGGAACTAGCGGAATCCTACAATGAGCAGTTCTTC	CSASWAELAESYNEQFF
TRBV7-2	once	TRBJ1-1	.	TGTGCCAGCAGCCCACCGGGGGGGACGAACACTGAAGCTTTCTTT	CASSPPGGTNTEAFF
TRBV3-1/TRBV3-2	.	TRBJ2-3	TRBD2	TGTGCCAGCAGCCCGTGGGGGGGGGATACGCAGTATTTT	CASSPWGGDTQYF
TRBV27	.	TRBJ2-1	.	TGTGCCAGCAGTTTATCGCGGGGTGGGGGGAATGAGCAGTTCTTC	CASSLSRGGGNEQFF
TRBV5-4	.	TRBJ2-7	.	TGTGCCAGCAGCTTTAAAGGGGCACACGAGCAGTACTTC	CASSFKGAHEQYF
TRBV28	.	TRBJ1-2	.	TGTGCCAGCAGTTTATCGGGGGGTACTGGCTACACCTTC	CASSLSGGTGYTF
TRBV7-8	few	TRBJ1-2	.	TGTGCCAGCAGCTTAGCCAGTACTAACTATGGCTACACCTTC	CASSLASTNYGYTF
TRBV30	once	TRBJ1-5	TRBD1	TGTGCCTGGAGTGTCCCCGGACAGGGCATGAGAAGCAATCAGCCCCAGCATTTT	CAWSVPGQGMRSNQPQHF
TRBV7-2	.	TRBJ2-2	.	TGTGCCAGCAGCTTAGACAGGGCGAGCACCGGGGAGCTGTTTTTT	CASSLDRASTGELFF
TRBV7-8	.	TRBJ2-7	TRBD2	TGTGCCAGCAGGACCTTGGCGGGAGTATACTACGAGCAGTACTTC	CASRTLAGVYYEQYF
TRBV2	.	TRBJ2-5	.	TGTGCCAGCGCACTGACGGCGGGTGCAGAGACCCAGTACTTC	CASALTAGAETQYF
TRBV19	few	TRBJ1-6	TRBD1	TGTGCCAGTAGTCCAGGGACAGCCTATAATTCACCCCTCCACTTT	CASSPGTAYNSPLHF
TRBV4-1	.	TRBJ1-4	.	TGCGCCAGCAGCCAAGCCCAGGGGATTAATGAAAAACTGTTTTTT	CASSQAQGINEKLFF
TRBV15	.	TRBJ2-7	.	TGTGCCACCAGCCGAACTCACGGGGGGCTCTCCTACGAGCAGTACTTC	CATSRTHGGLSYEQYF